Listed here are 25 T cell receptor beta chains from one sample, sequenced in a study of T cell repertoires in cytomegalovirus infection. TCRdb independently ran MiXCR on the reads; one entry per CDR3 protein. The sample lists over 450,000 distinct CDR3 sequences, over 9% occurring once. Sequencing input: PBMCs. Receptors were obtained from a human donor in good health (CMV status not recorded). Some clones in this sample may be carry-over from other donors' samples.

This clonotype has a handful of counts. This chain joins TRBV12-3 or TRBV12-4 and TRBJ2-5, with 7 bases identical to TRBD1. This CDR3 contains 18 residues. The trim removed 3 bases at V and 5 bases at J, leaving 18 bases unmatched. Here the CDR3 DNA reads TGTGCCAGCAGTTTTGTAGTGGGTAGAGGGGGCACACGGGAGACCCAGTACTTC. It is translated as CASSFVVGRGGTRETQYF.

This clonotype was seen only a few times. This chain connects TRBV28 to TRBJ1-2; perhaps TRBD1 as D (5 bases). The germline gives CDR1 MDHEN, CDR2 SYDVKM. This CDR3 contains 14 residues. The V end was cut by 6 bases, the J end by 2 bases, with 13 bases between. The CDR3 here is CASRPGHQNYGYTF. The CDR3 DNA sequence: TGTGCCAGCAGACCAGGACACCAGAACTATGGCTACACCTTC.

This clonotype occurred many times. This chain connects TRBV7-3 to TRBJ2-7; the D gene is possibly TRBD2 (7 bases). The ends were cut back, 3 bases at V and 3 bases at J, with 15 bases in the middle. This CDR3 spans 15 amino acids. Germline CDR1 is SGHTA and CDR2 is FQGTGA. The CDR3 here is CASSFGGAAVYEQYF. Written as DNA, the CDR3 is TGTGCCAGCAGCTTTGGGGGGGCGGCCGTCTACGAGCAGTACTTC.

This chain joins TRBV10-2 and TRBJ2-2, with unresolved D. CDR3 length: 12 residues. The V end was cut by 2 bases, the J end by 4 bases, with 2 bases between. Germline-derived CDR1 and CDR2 are WSHSY and SAAADI. Here the CDR3 DNA reads TGCGCCAGCAGTGAGGGCACCGGGGAGCTGTTTTTT. Encoded protein: CASSEGTGELFF.

This clonotype was recorded many times. J is TRBJ1-2 and V is TRBV27; D ambiguous. The CDR3 consists of 13 residues. V was pared by 0 bases and J by 8 bases, with 10 bases between. Germline-derived CDR1 and CDR2 are MNHEY and SMNVEV (reference sequence). This CDR3 reads CASSLSGPFGYTF. Here the CDR3 DNA reads TGTGCCAGCAGTTTATCAGGGCCCTTCGGCTACACCTTC.

This clonotype has ten or more counts. This chain uses TRBV4-2 with TRBJ2-7; D could derive from TRBD1 or TRBD2 (5 bases each). The CDR3 contains 15 residues. The germline V gene encodes CDR1 LGHNA and CDR2 YNFKEQ. The ends were cut back, 4 bases at V and 6 bases at J, with 19 bases in the middle. The CDR3 bases are TGTGCCAGCAGCCCTTTACCCTCTGTGGGGACCGAGCAGTACTTC. Its protein product is CASSPLPSVGTEQYF.

This clonotype came up many times. The rearrangement links TRBV27 to TRBJ1-1, with a weak D call TRBD1 (5 bases). Looked up from germline, CDR1 is MNHEY and CDR2 is SMNVEV (reference sequence). Trimming removed 6 bases at V and 0 bases at J, with 11 bases between. The CDR3 totals 14 residues. The CDR3 nucleotides are TGTGCCAGCAGCCACGGGACGGTGAACACTGAAGCTTTCTTT. Translated, it gives CASSHGTVNTEAFF.

This clonotype was found many times. The genes are TRBV7-9 and TRBJ2-7, with D perhaps being TRBD1 or TRBD2 (5 bases each). Looked up from germline, CDR1 is SEHNR and CDR2 is FQNEAQ (reference sequence). Trimming took 0 bases from V and 0 from J, leaving 18 bases between them. This CDR3 is built from 18 residues. The DNA for the CDR3 is TGTGCCAGCAGCTTAGCGCCCTCGGGGCCCATAAGCTCCTACGAGCAGTACTTC. Translation gives CASSLAPSGPISSYEQYF.

This clonotype was observed at least ten times. The J gene is TRBJ2-7, the V gene TRBV27, with 7 bases aligning to TRBD1. V shed 5 bases and J 1 base; nucleotides not matched to a gene: 14. Germline lookup yields CDR1 MNHEY and CDR2 SMNVEV (reference sequence). This CDR3 region has 17 residues. The CDR3 nucleotides are TGTGCCAGCAGTCCGACCGCTCAGGGGGTCTGGTCCTACGAGCAGTACTTC. This codes for CASSPTAQGVWSYEQYF.

This clonotype was counted only a few times. J is TRBJ1-1 and V is TRBV28; D possibly corresponds to TRBD1 (6 bases). V lost 3 bases to trimming and J lost 6 bases, with 11 bases between them. Germline CDR1 and CDR2: MDHEN and SYDVKM. This CDR3 comprises 13 residues. The CDR3 loop reads CASSLSDRPEAFF. The CDR3 nucleotides are TGTGCCAGCAGTTTGTCCGACAGGCCTGAAGCTTTCTTT.

The rearrangement links TRBV20-1 to TRBJ1-5, with D possibly matching TRBD1 (5 bases). With 5 bases removed from V and 0 bases from J, the gap between germline ends came to 11 bases. The V gene's germline CDR1 is DFQATT and CDR2 SNEGSKA (reference sequence). The CDR3 extends over 14 amino acids. The CDR3 DNA reads as TGCAGTGCTCTCACAGGATATAGCAATCAGCCCCAGCATTTT. Its protein is CSALTGYSNQPQHF.

There are many counts of this clonotype. This sequence joins TRBV20-1 and TRBJ2-7; D ambiguous. The CDR3 has 12 amino acids. CDR1 and CDR2 (germline): DFQATT, SNEGSKA (reference sequence). V lost 2 bases and J lost 1, with 6 bases in between. This CDR3 is CSARTASYEQYF. CDR3 nucleotide sequence: TGCAGTGCTAGAACAGCATCCTACGAGCAGTACTTC.

This clonotype has a count of ten or more. The chain is built from TRBV2 and TRBJ2-2; 10 positions match TRBD1. Germline-derived CDR1 and CDR2 are SNHLY and FYNNEI. CDR3 length: 16 residues. V trimming: 5 bases; J trimming: 6 bases; junction bases outside the gene matches: 9. The CDR3 sequence: CASSTTGTGVSGELFF. CDR3 nucleotides: TGTGCCAGCAGTACGACCGGGACAGGGGTTTCCGGGGAGCTGTTTTTT.

This clonotype was observed at least ten times. The chain combines TRBV5-1 with TRBJ2-5; 9 bases match TRBD2. Unmatched junction bases numbered 8, after V lost 4 bases and J lost 4 bases. Germline lookup yields CDR1 SGHRS and CDR2 YFSETQ. This CDR3 has 15 amino acids. DNA of the CDR3: TGCGCCAGCAGCCCCGGGAATAGCGGGGGAGAGACCCAGTACTTC. It is translated as CASSPGNSGGETQYF.

The chain recombines TRBV28 with TRBJ2-5, with 7 bases identical to TRBD2. This CDR3 spans 15 amino acids. J lost 0 bases, V lost 3 bases, and 4 bases had no gene match. In germline, CDR1 is MDHEN, CDR2 SYDVKM. CDR3 loop: CASSFRTRYQETQYF. CDR3 nucleotides: TGTGCCAGCAGTTTCAGGACTAGGTACCAAGAGACCCAGTACTTC.

This clonotype was found many times. The chain couples TRBV28 to TRBJ2-5; TRBD2 matches at 14 bases. V lost 6 bases to trimming and J lost 6 bases; unmatched junction nucleotides: 3. The CDR3 consists of 14 residues. Germline V gene lookup returns CDR1 MDHEN and CDR2 SYDVKM. The CDR3 DNA is TGTGCCAGCAGGGGACTAGCGGGAGATAAGACCCAGTACTTC. This gives the protein CASRGLAGDKTQYF.

This clonotype was observed many times. The rearrangement links TRBV6-1 to TRBJ2-1, with 13 bases identical to TRBD2. CDR1 and CDR2 (germline): MNHNS, SASEGT. V trimming: 3 bases; J trimming: 1 base; junction bases outside the gene matches: 6. This CDR3 is built from 18 residues. The CDR3 sequence: CASSEGTSGITSYNEQFF. CDR3 nucleotides: TGTGCCAGCAGTGAGGGGACTAGCGGGATTACGTCCTACAATGAGCAGTTCTTC.

There are many counts of this clonotype. The DNA of the CDR3 is TGTGCCAGCACCCCGGGGGGGGCTTGGGAGACCCAGTACTTC. It specifies CASTPGGAWETQYF. The chain couples TRBV7-2 to TRBJ2-5; 8 nucleotides agree with TRBD2. The CDR3 covers 14 residues. Trimming removed 7 bases from V and 5 bases from J; junction bases left unmatched: 9. CDR1 and CDR2 (germline): SGHTA, FQGNSA.

The genes are TRBV12-5 and TRBJ1-1; D might be TRBD1 (6 bases). This CDR3 contains 15 residues. The V and J ends lost 1 base and 1 base respectively, with 10 bases between them. CDR1 and CDR2 (germline): LGHNT, FRNRAP. In DNA form, the CDR3 reads TGTGCTAGTGGTTTGGCAAGGGGGACGAACACTGAAGCTTTCTTT. This codes for CASGLARGTNTEAFF.

In this sample, this clonotype turned up a few times. This chain joins TRBV9 and TRBJ1-5; the D is unclear. V shed 1 base and J shed 4 bases, with 9 bases lying between them. Germline V CDR1 and CDR2: SGDLS, YYNGEE. The CDR3 loop spans 14 amino acids. The CDR3, as DNA: TGTGCCAGCAGCGTATCAGGTGCGAATCAGCCCCAGCATTTT. Its translation: CASSVSGANQPQHF.

The chain has TRBV29-1 and TRBJ2-1, with 8 bases identical to TRBD1. Germline V gene sequence: CDR1 SQVTM, CDR2 ANQGSEA. J lost 0 bases, V lost 0 bases, and 4 bases had no gene match. The CDR3 covers 16 residues. The CDR3 sequence is CSVEDPGQGSYNEQFF. The CDR3 bases are TGCAGCGTTGAAGATCCTGGACAGGGCTCCTACAATGAGCAGTTCTTC.

Ten or more counts support this clonotype. V usage is TRBV10-3 and J usage is TRBJ1-6; 10 bases are shared with TRBD1. This CDR3 has 15 amino acids. Per the germline V gene, CDR1 is ENHRY and CDR2 is SYGVKD. V lost 4 bases to trimming and J lost 10 bases; unmatched junction nucleotides: 7. Here the CDR3 DNA reads TGTGCCATCAGTGGCGGCGACAGGGGGCACTCACCCCTCCACTTT. Encoded protein: CAISGGDRGHSPLHF.

V is TRBV5-1 and J is TRBJ2-5, with 10 bases identical to TRBD2. J was trimmed by 5 bases and V by 0 bases; bases with no gene match: 7. There are 16 residues in the CDR3. From germline, CDR1 is SGHRS and CDR2 YFSETQ. This chain's CDR3 is CASSLALAGDGETQYF. The CDR3 DNA reads as TGCGCCAGCAGCTTGGCCCTAGCGGGAGATGGTGAGACCCAGTACTTC.

The CDR3 spells CATDGAHSSYNEQFF. In nucleotides, the CDR3 is TGTGCCACTGACGGGGCGCATAGCTCCTACAATGAGCAGTTCTTC. The chain couples TRBV2 to TRBJ2-1; D assignment may be TRBD1 or TRBD2 (5 bases each). The germline gives CDR1 SNHLY, CDR2 FYNNEI. This CDR3 region has 15 residues. The V end was cut by 10 bases, the J end by 0 bases, with 16 bases between.

This clonotype was detected many times. The rearrangement uses TRBV23-1 and TRBJ1-5; D call uncertain. TRBV23-1 is classed as an ORF, of uncertain function. Trimming took off 0 bases at V and 6 bases at J, with 15 bases between the two ends. The CDR3 loop spans 16 amino acids. The CDR3 sequence is CASSQSKDRRIQPQHF. In nucleotides, the CDR3 is TGCGCCAGCAGTCAATCAAAGGACCGGAGGATTCAGCCCCAGCATTTT.